This T cell receptor beta chain was observed in a study of T cell repertoires in cytomegalovirus infection. Study-wide context: CMV infection and matching HLA type were both indicated by public TCR beta signatures.

The sample holds a few counts of this clonotype. Its target is unknown. V was pared by 4 bases and J by 0 bases, with 7 bases of the junction left unmatched. The CDR3 extends over 16 amino acids. TCRdb fed the reads into MiXCR, producing one record per CDR3 protein. Of around 340,000 distinct CDR3 sequences in the sample, around 29% were seen once. Whole-study results and caveats: In two of eight donors, the top clonotype was HLA-C-restricted CMV-specific.

The chain recombines TRBV12-3 or TRBV12-4 with TRBJ2-7; 9 bases agree with TRBD2. This clonotype was sampled from a human donor in good health (CMV status not recorded). Some clones in this sample may be carry-over from other donors' samples. The sample here was cultured PBMCs, taken from culture after CMV antigen stimulation. As DNA, the CDR3 is TGTGCCAGCAGTTCTCGGACTAGCGACAGCTCCTACGAGCAGTACTTC. As protein: CASSSRTSDSSYEQYF.